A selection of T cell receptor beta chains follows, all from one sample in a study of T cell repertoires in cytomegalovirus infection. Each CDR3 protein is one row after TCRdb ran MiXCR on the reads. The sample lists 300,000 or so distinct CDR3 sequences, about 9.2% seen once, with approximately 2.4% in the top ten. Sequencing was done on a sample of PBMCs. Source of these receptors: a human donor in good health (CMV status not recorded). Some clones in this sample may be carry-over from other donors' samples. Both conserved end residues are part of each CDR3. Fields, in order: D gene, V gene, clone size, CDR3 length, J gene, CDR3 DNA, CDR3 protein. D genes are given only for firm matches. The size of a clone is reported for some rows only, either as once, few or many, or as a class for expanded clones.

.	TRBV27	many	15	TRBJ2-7	TGTGCCAGCAGTTTTTGGCGGGGCATCTCCTACGAGCAGTACTTC	CASSFWRGISYEQYF
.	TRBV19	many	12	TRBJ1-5	TGTGCCAGTAGTCCCCCGGATCAGCCCCAGCATTTT	CASSPPDQPQHF
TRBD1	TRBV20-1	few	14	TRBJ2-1	TGCAGTGCCCCGGGACAGGGGGCTTACAATGAGCAGTTCTTC	CSAPGQGAYNEQFF
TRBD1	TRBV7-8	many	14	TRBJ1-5	TGTGCCAGCAGCTCAGACAGGGGGCTCCAGCCCCAGCATTTT	CASSSDRGLQPQHF
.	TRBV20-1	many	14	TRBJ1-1	TGCAGTGCTAGAGTGGTCCGGGAGAACACTGAAGCTTTCTTT	CSARVVRENTEAFF
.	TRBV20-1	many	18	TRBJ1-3	TGCAGTGCTAGAGATCCCACACGGGGGGCAAACGCTGGAAACACCATATATTTT	CSARDPTRGANAGNTIYF
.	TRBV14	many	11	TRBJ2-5	TGTGCCAGCAGCCAGCAGGAGACCCAGTACTTC	CASSQQETQYF
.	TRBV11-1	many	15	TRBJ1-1	TGTGCCAGCAGCCCAATAGGACCAATGAACACTGAAGCTTTCTTT	CASSPIGPMNTEAFF
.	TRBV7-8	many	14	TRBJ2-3	TGTGCCAGCAGCTTAAGACGGGGCACAGATACGCAGTATTTT	CASSLRRGTDTQYF
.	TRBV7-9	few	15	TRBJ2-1	TGTGCCAGCAGCCCTCCGAAGGGCTCCTACAATGAGCAGTTCTTC	CASSPPKGSYNEQFF
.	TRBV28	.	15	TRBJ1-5	TGTGCCAGCAGTTTAGGAGGGGTTGGCAATCAGCCCCAGCATTTT	CASSLGGVGNQPQHF
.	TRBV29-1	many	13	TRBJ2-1	TGCAGCGTTGAGGGGCAGGGTTACAATGAGCAGTTCTTC	CSVEGQGYNEQFF
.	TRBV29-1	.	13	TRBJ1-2	TGCAGCGTTGAATCGGGAGCTAACTATGGCTACACCTTC	CSVESGANYGYTF
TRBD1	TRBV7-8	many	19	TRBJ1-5	TGTGCCAGCAGCTTAAGAGGCAGGGGGAATTCCGGAGGCAATCAGCCCCAGCATTTT	CASSLRGRGNSGGNQPQHF
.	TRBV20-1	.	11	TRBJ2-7	TGCAGTGCTAGTCCCCAAGGCGAGCAGTACTTC	CSASPQGEQYF
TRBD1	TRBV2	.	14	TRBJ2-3	TGTGCCAGCAGTACACAGGGGGGAACAGATACGCAGTATTTT	CASSTQGGTDTQYF
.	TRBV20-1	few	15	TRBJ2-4	TGCAGTGCTAGAGATCTTAGGGGAGCCAAAAACATTCAGTACTTC	CSARDLRGAKNIQYF
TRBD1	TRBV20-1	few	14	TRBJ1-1	TGCAGTGCTAGACAGGGGGCTGAGTATACTGAAGCTTTCTTT	CSARQGAEYTEAFF
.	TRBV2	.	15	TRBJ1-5	TGTGCCAGCAGTGAACGGGGGACACCGGGGCAGCCCCAGCATTTT	CASSERGTPGQPQHF
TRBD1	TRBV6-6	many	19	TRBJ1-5	TGTGCCAGCAGTTACGCGGGACAGACCAGCCTTAATAGCAATCAGCCCCAGCATTTT	CASSYAGQTSLNSNQPQHF
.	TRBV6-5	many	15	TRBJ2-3	TGTGCCAGCAGTTACTCTGGACTGCTCGGAGATACGCAGTATTTT	CASSYSGLLGDTQYF
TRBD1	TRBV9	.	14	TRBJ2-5	TGTGCCAGCAGCGTGGACAGGGTCCAAGAGACCCAGTACTTC	CASSVDRVQETQYF
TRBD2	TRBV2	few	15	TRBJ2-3	TGTGCCAGTCTGGGGGGAGCGGGGAGCACAGATACGCAGTATTTT	CASLGGAGSTDTQYF